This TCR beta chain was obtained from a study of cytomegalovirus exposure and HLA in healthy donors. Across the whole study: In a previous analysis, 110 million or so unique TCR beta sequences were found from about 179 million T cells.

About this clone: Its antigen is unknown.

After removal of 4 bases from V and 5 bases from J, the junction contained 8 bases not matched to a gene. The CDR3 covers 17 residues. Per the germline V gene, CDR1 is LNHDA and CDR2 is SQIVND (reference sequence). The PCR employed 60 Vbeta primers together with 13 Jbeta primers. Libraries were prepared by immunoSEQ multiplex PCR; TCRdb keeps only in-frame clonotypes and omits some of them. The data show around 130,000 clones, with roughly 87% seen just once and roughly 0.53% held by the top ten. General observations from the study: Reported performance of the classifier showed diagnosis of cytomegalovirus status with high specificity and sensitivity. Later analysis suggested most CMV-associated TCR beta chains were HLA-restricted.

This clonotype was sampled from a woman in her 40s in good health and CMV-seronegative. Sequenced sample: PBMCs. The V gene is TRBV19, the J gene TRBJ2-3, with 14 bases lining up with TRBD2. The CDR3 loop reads CASSTLGLAGDIDTQYF. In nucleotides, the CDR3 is TGTGCCAGTAGTACCTTGGGACTAGCGGGAGATATAGATACGCAGTATTTT. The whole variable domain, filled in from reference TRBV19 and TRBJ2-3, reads DGGITQSPKYLFRKEGQNVTLSCEQNLNHDAMYWYRQDPGQGLRLIYYSQIVNDFQKGDIAEGYSVSREKKESFPLTVTSAQKNPTAFYLCASSTLGLAGDIDTQYFGPGTRLTVL.